This T cell receptor beta chain was sequenced in a study of CD8 T cells in Susac syndrome. After extraction with the RNeasy kit, 0.5 to 1 ug of the RNA was reverse transcribed using random hexamers. TCRdb fed the immunoSEQ multiplex PCR reads into MiXCR, producing one record per CDR3 protein. The sample consists of about 190,000 distinct CDR3 sequences, approximately 93% of them appearing once. CD8+ and CD4+ T cells from blood underwent TCR beta sequencing, which was carried out in a high-throughput format. CDR1 and CDR2 from the germline V gene are LGHDT and YNNKEL (reference sequence). CDR3 length: 15 residues. Trimming at V came to 0 bases and at J to 5 bases, leaving 6 bases not matched to a gene.

The sequenced sample consisted of CD4+ T cells from PBMCs. The chain links TRBV3-1 to TRBJ1-1; 7 bases align to TRBD1. The clonotype comes from a human donor in good health. CDR3 amino acids: CASSQERADRTEAFF. For the CDR3, the DNA is TGTGCCAGCAGCCAAGAACGGGCGGACAGGACTGAAGCTTTCTTT.